One sample yielded the 24 T cell receptor beta chains listed below, sequenced in a study of T cell responses to AZD1222 COVID-19 vaccine. Produced via immunoSEQ multiplex PCR; TCRdb's table is partial and in-frame only. The sample includes about 190,000 clones, approximately 90% of them seen just once. The specimen was peripheral blood, collected on day 0 of AZD1222 vaccination. Receptors were obtained from an adult in good health.

This chain joins TRBV19 and TRBJ2-1, with 7 positions matching TRBD2. CDR1 is LNHDA and CDR2 is SQIVND in the germline V gene (reference sequence). The CDR3 sequence is 14 residues long. Germline trimming cut 5 bases from V and 4 bases from J; bases unmatched to any gene: 5. Written as DNA, the CDR3 is TGTGCCAGTAGTCAGTTAGCGGGTTACAATGAGCAGTTCTTC. Translated: CASSQLAGYNEQFF.

The J gene is TRBJ1-2, the V gene TRBV18; D unclear. The germline V gene has CDR1 KGHSH and CDR2 LQKENI. V was pared by 2 bases and J by 0 bases, with 13 bases between. There are 16 residues in the CDR3. This CDR3 reads CASSPFGPTANYGYTF. The CDR3 nucleotides read TGTGCCAGCTCACCATTCGGCCCTACGGCTAACTATGGCTACACCTTC.

Only a few counts were recorded for this clone. The CDR3 nucleotides read TGCAGTGCCAGGGGGAATGAAAAACTGTTTTTT. This gives the protein CSARGNEKLFF. V gene TRBV20-1 combines with J gene TRBJ1-4; 7 nucleotides align to TRBD1. V dropped 6 bases and J dropped 5; count of bases not matched to a gene: 0. The germline V gene encodes CDR1 DFQATT and CDR2 SNEGSKA (reference sequence). The CDR3 runs to 11 residues.

The chain is built from TRBV6-2 or TRBV6-3 and TRBJ1-5; unclear D gene. From germline, CDR1 is MNHEY and CDR2 SVGEGT. V was shortened by 4 bases and J by 1 base, with 8 bases between the two germline ends. This CDR3 is 14 amino acids long. As DNA, the CDR3 is TGTGCCAGCAGTTTTGGCGCCAGCAATCAGCCCCAGCATTTT. It is translated as CASSFGASNQPQHF.

The chain has TRBV6-5 and TRBJ2-7; 8 bases agree with TRBD2. CDR1 is MNHEY, CDR2 SVGAGI, per germline. V shed 6 bases and J 6 bases; nucleotides not matched to a gene: 13. The CDR3 runs to 15 residues. The CDR3 bases are TGTGCCAGCAGCCGAGCGGGAGTAGGCCCCCTCGAGCAGTACTTC. This translates into CASSRAGVGPLEQYF.

This clone was observed a single time. The rearrangement joins TRBV21-1 to TRBJ1-5. TRBV21-1 is reported as a pseudogene. CDR3 size: 18 residues. The CDR3 loop is CASSKDKPSGTSNQPQHF. DNA for the CDR3: TGTGCCAGCAGCAAAGATAAGCCGTCAGGGACGAGCAATCAGCCCCAGCATTTT.

Here the CDR3 reads CATSRDYLSTQYF. The CDR3, as DNA: TGTGCCACCAGCAGAGATTATTTGTCTACACAGTATTTT. This rearrangement joins TRBV15 to TRBJ2-3; unclear D gene. The CDR3 has 13 amino acids. The germline V and J ends were trimmed by 0 bases and 12 bases, with 13 bases remaining between them. Germline CDR1 LNHNV, CDR2 YYDKDF (reference sequence).

The genes are TRBV7-8 and TRBJ2-7; D call uncertain. There are 14 residues in the CDR3. Germline V CDR1 and CDR2: SGHVS, FQNEAQ. Trimming removed 1 base at V and 3 bases at J, with 10 bases between. The CDR3: CASSLGHRSYEQYF. CDR3 in DNA: TGTGCCAGCAGCTTAGGACACCGGAGCTACGAGCAGTACTTC.

The genes are TRBV28 and TRBJ1-1; the match to TRBD1 covers 7 bases. Germline CDR1 and CDR2: MDHEN and SYDVKM. V dropped 8 bases and J dropped 0; count of bases not matched to a gene: 18. This CDR3 has 18 residues. Written as DNA, the CDR3 is TGTGCCAGCCGCCTGGGGAGGGGGCGAGGGGTCATGAACACTGAAGCTTTCTTT. This encodes CASRLGRGRGVMNTEAFF.

This clone occurred once. Here the CDR3 reads CASTPTGGHANTGELFF. The CDR3 coding sequence is TGTGCCAGCACGCCGACAGGGGGTCACGCGAACACCGGGGAGCTGTTTTTT. The chain has TRBV27 and TRBJ2-2, with 9 bases matching TRBD1. Germline V gene sequence: CDR1 MNHEY, CDR2 SMNVEV (reference sequence). The CDR3 is made up of 17 amino acids. The V gene end was trimmed by 7 bases and the J gene end by 0 bases; junction bases not matched to a gene: 9.

The J gene is TRBJ2-7, the V gene TRBV9; D possibly corresponds to TRBD2 (6 bases). Trimming shortened V by 4 bases and J by 2 bases, and 19 bases separated the two germline ends. The V gene's germline CDR1 is SGDLS and CDR2 YYNGEE. The CDR3 spans 16 residues. CDR3 in DNA: TGTGCCAGCAGCCGATATGGGCGGGAAGTTACCTACGAGCAGTACTTC. This gives the protein CASSRYGREVTYEQYF. The whole variable domain, filled in from reference TRBV9 and TRBJ2-7, reads DSGVTQTPKHLITATGQRVTLRCSPRSGDLSVYWYQQSLDQGLQFLIQYYNGEERAKGNILERFSAQQFPDLHSELNLSSLELGDSALYFCASSRYGREVTYEQYFGPGTRLTVT.

This chain connects TRBV29-1 to TRBJ2-1; 8 bases line up with TRBD1. Germline V gene data show CDR1 as SQVTM and CDR2 as ANQGSEA. Trimming took 5 bases from V and 9 from J; bases not matched to a gene: 9. The CDR3 is made up of 13 amino acids. In DNA form, the CDR3 reads TGCAGCGTTCAGGGACAGGCTCGAGGTGAGCAGTTCTTC. Encoded protein: CSVQGQARGEQFF.

This clone was detected once. The chain links TRBV7-9 to TRBJ1-6; no clear D gene. Trimming took 1 base from V and 10 from J, leaving 14 bases between them. Germline V gene sequence: CDR1 SEHNR, CDR2 FQNEAQ (reference sequence). The length of the CDR3 is 15 residues. The CDR3 region has the DNA TGTGCCAGCAGCTTAGAAGAGGGTAACTACTCACCCCTCCACTTT. Its protein is CASSLEEGNYSPLHF.

This sequence joins TRBV28 and TRBJ1-6, with a possible D match to TRBD1 (6 bases). The CDR3 loop spans 17 amino acids. The germline gives CDR1 MDHEN, CDR2 SYDVKM. V gave up 5 bases and J gave up 7 bases, with 21 bases separating them. CDR3 in amino acids: CASSLIEQGFQNSPLHF. The CDR3 nucleotides read TGTGCCAGCAGTCTGATAGAACAGGGTTTCCAGAATTCACCCCTCCACTTT.

The CDR3 spells CASSQGGTGTGENTIYF. For the CDR3, the DNA is TGTGCCAGCAGCCAGGGGGGGACCGGGACAGGGGAGAACACCATATATTTT. The chain has TRBV9 and TRBJ1-3; 10 nucleotides agree with TRBD1. Germline loops: CDR1 SGDLS, CDR2 YYNGEE. The CDR3 spans 17 residues. V was clipped by 4 bases and J by 7 bases; unmatched bases: 14.

The chain carries TRBV10-3 and TRBJ2-1; 9 nucleotides align to TRBD1. The CDR3 covers 12 residues. Germline loops: CDR1 ENHRY, CDR2 SYGVKD. V trimming: 11 bases; J trimming: 7 bases; junction bases outside the gene matches: 6. The CDR3 region is CASSGTGNEQFF. In DNA form, the CDR3 reads TGTGCCTCTTCCGGGACAGGGAATGAGCAGTTCTTC.

The chain is built from TRBV5-6 and TRBJ1-2; no clear D gene. The CDR3 extends over 16 amino acids. The ends were cut back, 0 bases at V and 1 base at J, with 13 bases in the middle. Germline V gene sequence: CDR1 SGHDT, CDR2 YYEEEE. The CDR3 spells CASSLAPESDNYGYTF. In DNA, the CDR3 is TGTGCCAGCAGCTTGGCCCCAGAGTCGGATAACTATGGCTACACCTTC.

CDR3: CASSLAGAGEQYF. The CDR3 coding sequence is TGTGCCAGCAGCTTAGCAGGGGCTGGAGAGCAGTACTTC. V is TRBV7-7 and J is TRBJ2-7; D is perhaps TRBD1 (5 bases). CDR1 and CDR2 (germline): SSHAT, FNYEAQ (reference sequence). V dropped 0 bases and J dropped 7 bases, with 10 bases sitting between them. This CDR3 region has 13 residues.

The chain links TRBV20-1 to TRBJ2-1; a weak D match, TRBD1 (6 bases). Germline CDR1 reads DFQATT; CDR2 reads SNEGSKA (reference sequence). Trimming cost V 3 bases and J 3 bases, with 12 bases left between them. This CDR3 comprises 14 residues. CDR3 coding DNA: TGCAGTGCTAGTAATGGACAGCTCTACAATGAGCAGTTCTTC. Its protein product is CSASNGQLYNEQFF.

This rearrangement joins TRBV4-3 to TRBJ1-4, with unresolved D. Per the germline V gene, CDR1 is LGHNA and CDR2 is YSLEER. V lost 0 bases to trimming and J lost 8 bases, with 7 bases between them. The CDR3 loop spans 13 amino acids. The CDR3 region is CASSQDWNEKLFF. The CDR3 DNA reads as TGCGCCAGCAGCCAAGATTGGAACGAAAAACTGTTTTTT.

The V and J genes are TRBV27 and TRBJ2-1; D perhaps matches TRBD2 (7 bases). V lost 3 bases, J lost 1 base, and 16 bases lay in between. The CDR3 consists of 17 residues. Germline CDR1 and CDR2: MNHEY and SMNVEV (reference sequence). CDR3 protein: CASSLYKGGGSYNEQFF. The CDR3 nucleotides read TGTGCCAGCAGTTTGTATAAGGGAGGGGGATCCTACAATGAGCAGTTCTTC.

The V gene is TRBV14, the J gene TRBJ2-5, with TRBD2 matching 8 bases. Germline CDR1 reads SGHDN; CDR2 reads FVKESK. V trimming: 6 bases; J trimming: 5 bases; junction bases outside the gene matches: 11. CDR3 length equals 15 residues. CDR3 sequence reads: CASSLLGGAWETQYF. CDR3 bases: TGTGCCAGCAGTCTGCTCGGGGGGGCTTGGGAGACCCAGTACTTC.

This clone was observed once. The chain employs TRBV25-1 and TRBJ1-1; maybe TRBD1 (6 bases). The CDR3 has 14 residues. Germline assignment: CDR1 MGHDK and CDR2 SYGVNS. Trimming pared 5 bases from V and 0 bases from J, leaving 10 bases between. The CDR3 protein is CASSTTGMNTEAFF. The CDR3 DNA sequence: TGTGCCAGCAGTACAACAGGGATGAACACTGAAGCTTTCTTT.

This clone was counted once. J is TRBJ1-3 and V is TRBV5-1; the match to TRBD1 covers 7 bases. Germline V gene sequence: CDR1 SGHRS, CDR2 YFSETQ. V lost 0 bases and J lost 2; bases outside the gene matches: 2. The CDR3 covers 15 residues. The chain's CDR3 is CASSLGTGAGNTIYF. DNA of the CDR3: TGCGCCAGCAGCTTGGGCACAGGGGCTGGAAACACCATATATTTT.